These 6 T cell receptor beta chains originate from one sample sequenced in a study of shared clonotypes between healthy human individuals. Only in-frame clones appear in the TCRdb table, and some are missing; sequencing was by immunoSEQ multiplex PCR. The sample includes under 750,000 clones, approximately 77% seen only once; the top ten take about 1.7%. The sample was memory CD4+ T cells sorted from blood. As for subset: CD45RA-negative fraction. These TCRs come from a woman between 25 and 40 years old in good health.

The chain employs TRBV5-6 and TRBJ2-2; the D is unclear. CDR3 length: 13 amino acids. Looked up from germline, CDR1 is SGHDT and CDR2 is YYEEEE. Trimming shortened V by 4 bases and J by 4 bases, and 8 bases separated the two germline ends. CDR3 sequence: CASSVYSTGELFF. The CDR3 coding sequence is TGTGCCAGCAGCGTTTACAGCACCGGGGAGCTGTTTTTT. The complete variable domain, with remaining parts taken from reference TRBV5-6 and TRBJ2-2, reads DAGVTQSPTHLIKTRGQQVTLRCSPKSGHDTVSWYQQALGQGPQFIFQYYEEEERQRGNFPDRFSGHQFPNYSSELNVNALLLGDSALYLCASSVYSTGELFFGEGSRLTVL.

V gene TRBV28 combines with J gene TRBJ1-2; 8 bases agree with TRBD1. The CDR3 totals 16 residues. Germline loops: CDR1 MDHEN, CDR2 SYDVKM. V was pared by 5 bases and J by 4 bases, with 12 bases of the junction left unmatched. The CDR3 spells CASSHRGQGLVYGYTF. CDR3 bases: TGTGCCAGCAGTCACCGTGGACAGGGCCTCGTCTATGGCTACACCTTC.

The CDR3 bases are TGTGCCAGCAGCTTAACTCGGACTAGCGGGAGAAGGAATGAGCAGTTCTTC. This sequence encodes CASSLTRTSGRRNEQFF. The chain uses TRBV7-2 and TRBJ2-1, with 13 bases fitting TRBD2. This CDR3 comprises 17 residues. V lost 2 bases and J lost 7; bases outside the gene matches: 8. Germline loops: CDR1 SGHTA, CDR2 FQGNSA.

This clone was counted only a few times. The chain employs TRBV10-3 and TRBJ2-1; 9 bases line up with TRBD2. J was trimmed by 5 bases and V by 10 bases; bases with no gene match: 15. Germline V gives CDR1 ENHRY, CDR2 SYGVKD. CDR3 length: 16 amino acids. In DNA form, the CDR3 reads TGTGCCACCCTGACTCGCGCGGGAGGGCTGGACAATGAGCAGTTCTTC. Residues: CATLTRAGGLDNEQFF.

This chain joins TRBV29-1 and TRBJ2-2; no clear D. The germline V and J ends were trimmed by 7 bases and 3 bases, with 9 bases remaining between them. The CDR3 runs 12 residues. Looked up from germline, CDR1 is SQVTM and CDR2 is ANQGSEA. The CDR3 here is CSGDTYTGELFF. The CDR3 coding sequence is TGCAGCGGTGACACGTACACCGGGGAGCTGTTTTTT.

The rearrangement links TRBV28 to TRBJ2-7; possibly TRBD1 or TRBD2 for D (5 bases each). CDR1 is MDHEN and CDR2 is SYDVKM in the germline V gene. V dropped 7 bases and J dropped 4 bases, with 11 bases sitting between them. CDR3 length equals 12 residues. CDR3 coding DNA: TGTGCCAGCACCAGGGACGGATACGAGCAGTACTTC. It yields the protein CASTRDGYEQYF.